The rows below give T cell receptor beta chains drawn from one sample of a study of Graves' ophthalmopathy and Graves' hyperthyroidism. TCRdb processed the multiplex PCR reads anew with MiXCR; each CDR3 protein has one entry. This sample yields 400,000 to 450,000 distinct CDR3 sequences, of which around 21% are seen a single time; around 3% belongs to the top ten. The sample consisted of peripheral blood. All receptors come from a woman younger than 35 with stable Graves' hyperthyroidism. The CDR3 runs from the conserved cysteine through the conserved F or W. The D gene is left open where the match is weak. Clone size appears in some rows only: once, few, many, or a class for an expanded clone.

>TRBV20-1|TRBD1|NA|TRBJ2-7
CSAPTGEDYEQYF
TGCAGTGCGCCGACAGGGGAAGACTACGAGCAGTACTTC
>TRBV12-3/TRBV12-4|NA|NA|TRBJ1-2
CASSFLERPITF
TGTGCCAGCAGTTTTTTGGAACGCCCCATCACCTTC
>TRBV5-1|NA|many|TRBJ2-2
CASSLVGEAGELFF
TGCGCCAGCAGCTTGGTAGGAGAGGCCGGGGAGCTGTTTTTT
>TRBV19|NA|many|TRBJ1-2
CASSRPGGYGYTF
TGTGCCAGTAGTCGACCGGGGGGCTATGGCTACACCTTC
>TRBV15|NA|NA|TRBJ2-5
CATSSGGQSLQTQYF
TGTGCCACCAGCAGTGGGGGGCAGTCGCTTCAGACCCAGTACTTC
>TRBV3-1|NA|many|TRBJ2-5
CASSQVANTQETQYF
TGTGCCAGCAGCCAAGTGGCGAATACCCAAGAGACCCAGTACTTC
>TRBV20-1|NA|NA|TRBJ2-5
CSARLAQTETQYF
TGCAGTGCTAGACTAGCTCAGACGGAGACCCAGTACTTC
>TRBV7-9|NA|many|TRBJ2-7
CASRSSVLPYEQYF
TGTGCCAGCAGATCTAGCGTGCTACCTTACGAGCAGTACTTC
>TRBV5-6|NA|few|TRBJ2-5
CASSHSGALQETQYF
TGTGCCAGCAGCCATTCAGGGGCACTCCAAGAGACCCAGTACTTC
>TRBV5-1|NA|NA|TRBJ1-2
CASSQESGFYGYTF
TGCGCCAGCAGCCAAGAATCCGGGTTCTATGGCTACACCTTC
>TRBV11-1|NA|many|TRBJ1-2
CASSSPLVEGGYGYTF
TGTGCCAGCAGTTCGCCCCTTGTAGAGGGAGGCTATGGCTACACCTTC
>TRBV7-2|NA|many|TRBJ1-6
CASSPGYSPLHF
TGTGCCAGCAGCCCAGGGTATTCACCCCTCCACTTT
>TRBV6-1|NA|NA|TRBJ1-1
CASRRGYGNTEAFF
TGTGCCAGCAGGCGGGGGTATGGGAACACTGAAGCTTTCTTT
>TRBV9|NA|NA|TRBJ2-2
CASSVRLIDGELFF
TGTGCCAGCAGCGTTCGACTAATTGACGGGGAGCTGTTTTTT
>TRBV6-5|NA|few|TRBJ1-1
CASSYGQRNTEAFF
TGTGCCAGCAGTTACGGTCAGAGGAACACTGAAGCTTTCTTT
>TRBV25-1|TRBD1|many|TRBJ2-6
CASSSPWDREVSGANVLTF
TGTGCCAGCAGTTCGCCGTGGGACAGGGAGGTCTCTGGGGCCAACGTCCTGACTTTC
>TRBV6-1|TRBD2|many|TRBJ2-7
CASSDGTSGSSEQYF
TGTGCCAGCAGTGACGGGACTAGCGGGAGCTCCGAGCAGTACTTC
>TRBV6-5|NA|NA|TRBJ2-5
CASSWVGAETQYF
TGTGCCAGCAGTTGGGTGGGGGCTGAGACCCAGTACTTC
>TRBV24-1|NA|many|TRBJ1-1
CATSAGHNTEAFF
TGTGCCACCAGTGCTGGACACAACACTGAAGCTTTCTTT
>TRBV24-1|NA|NA|TRBJ2-2
CATSEDNTGELFF
TGTGCCACCAGTGAAGACAACACCGGGGAGCTGTTTTTT
>TRBV6-5|TRBD1|many|TRBJ2-5
CASSREQGETQYF
TGTGCCAGCAGTAGGGAACAGGGGGAGACCCAGTACTTC
>TRBV19|NA|NA|TRBJ1-2
CASKSTGFYGYTF
TGTGCCAGTAAAAGTACAGGGTTCTATGGCTACACCTTC
>TRBV10-1|NA|many|TRBJ2-5
CASTERGAAETQYF
TGCGCCAGCACCGAGAGGGGGGCGGCGGAGACCCAGTACTTC
>TRBV29-1|NA|many|TRBJ1-1
CSARGLREDTEAFF
TGCAGCGCCAGAGGGCTCAGGGAAGACACTGAAGCTTTCTTT
>TRBV29-1|NA|many|TRBJ1-2
CSTPGTPYGYTF
TGCAGCACCCCCGGGACACCCTATGGCTACACCTTC
>TRBV19|NA|many|TRBJ2-2
CASTPGSHGELFF
TGTGCCAGTACCCCCGGGAGTCACGGAGAGCTGTTTTTT